These T cell receptor beta chains were read from a single sample in a study of blood T cell repertoires in COVID-19. TCRdb's copy holds only in-frame clones and misses some; the assay was immunoSEQ multiplex PCR. The sample consists of about 280,000 clones, roughly 80% of them appearing once. The sample was PBMCs or T cells enriched from blood (not recorded which). The receptors come from a man in his forties who had been exposed to COVID-19. The CDR3 runs from the conserved cysteine through the conserved F or W. D genes are given only for firm matches. Some rows mark clone size as missing; the rest say once, few, many or name a class of expanded clone.

DNA: TGTGCCTGGAGTGAAAGGGACAGGGTGAATTCACCCCTCCACTTT
CDR3: CAWSERDRVNSPLHF
D: TRBD1
size: -
J: TRBJ1-6
V: TRBV30

DNA: TGTGCCAGCAGTTTAGAGGTGGCCTACGAGCAGTACTTC
CDR3: CASSLEVAYEQYF
D: -
size: -
J: TRBJ2-7
V: TRBV27

DNA: TGTGCCACCAGTGACCCGGGACAGGGCTCCTACGAGCAGTACTTC
CDR3: CATSDPGQGSYEQYF
D: TRBD1
size: -
J: TRBJ2-7
V: TRBV24-1

DNA: TGTGCCAGTAGTAGCGGGATGAGGGCAGAGACCCAGTACTTC
CDR3: CASSSGMRAETQYF
D: -
size: -
J: TRBJ2-5
V: TRBV19

DNA: TGTGCCAGCAGCCCCCTGGGGAGCTCTGGAAACACCATATATTTT
CDR3: CASSPLGSSGNTIYF
D: -
size: -
J: TRBJ1-3
V: TRBV7-3

DNA: TGTGCCAGCAGGACCCACGGGACACAGTATTCACCCCTCCACTTT
CDR3: CASRTHGTQYSPLHF
D: -
size: -
J: TRBJ1-6
V: TRBV6-5

DNA: TGTGCCAGCAGCTTCGGAGATACGCAGTATTTT
CDR3: CASSFGDTQYF
D: -
size: -
J: TRBJ2-3
V: TRBV5-8

DNA: TGTGCCAGCAGGTGGACAAGCCGTGGGGTAGCTTTCTTT
CDR3: CASRWTSRGVAFF
D: -
size: once
J: TRBJ1-1
V: TRBV6-5

DNA: TGCGCCAGCAGCGAAAGCCACAGTCAGGAGACCCAGTACTTC
CDR3: CASSESHSQETQYF
D: -
size: few
J: TRBJ2-5
V: TRBV5-1

DNA: TGTGCCAGCTTGAATAGGCCGGGACAGGGATTCTTTGGCTACACCTTC
CDR3: CASLNRPGQGFFGYTF
D: TRBD1
size: -
J: TRBJ1-2
V: TRBV2

DNA: TGTGCCAGCAGCCTCGGACAGTCGGGCGAGCAGTACTTC
CDR3: CASSLGQSGEQYF
D: -
size: -
J: TRBJ2-7
V: TRBV11-2

DNA: TGCGCCAGCAGCTTGGCTCCAGACAATGAGCAGTTCTTC
CDR3: CASSLAPDNEQFF
D: -
size: -
J: TRBJ2-1
V: TRBV5-1

DNA: TGTGCCAGCAGCGAACGGACAGGGAACAATGAGCAGTTCTTC
CDR3: CASSERTGNNEQFF
D: TRBD1
size: -
J: TRBJ2-1
V: TRBV5-4

DNA: TGTGCCAGCAGCTTAGTGGGGACACCTTCCTACGAGCAGTACTTC
CDR3: CASSLVGTPSYEQYF
D: -
size: -
J: TRBJ2-7
V: TRBV7-8

DNA: TGTGCCTGGAGTCGAGGGCACCCACCCTCCTACGAGCAGTACTTC
CDR3: CAWSRGHPPSYEQYF
D: -
size: once
J: TRBJ2-7
V: TRBV30

DNA: TGTGCCACCAGCAGAGATGTAGTAGGGGTTGGGAAAAACATTCAGTACTTC
CDR3: CATSRDVVGVGKNIQYF
D: -
size: -
J: TRBJ2-4
V: TRBV15

DNA: TGTGCCAGCTCACCGTTGGAGGGGTTGAATGGCTACACCTTC
CDR3: CASSPLEGLNGYTF
D: -
size: few
J: TRBJ1-2
V: TRBV18

DNA: TGTGCTAGTGGTGGGGACAGAAATAATTCACCCCTCCACTTT
CDR3: CASGGDRNNSPLHF
D: TRBD1
size: -
J: TRBJ1-6
V: TRBV12-5

DNA: TGCGCCAGCAGCTTGTGGACGGAAAGCGGTTCACCCCTCCACTTT
CDR3: CASSLWTESGSPLHF
D: -
size: -
J: TRBJ1-6
V: TRBV5-1

DNA: TGTGCCAGCAGTGTAGATAGCAATCAGCCCCAGCATTTT
CDR3: CASSVDSNQPQHF
D: -
size: -
J: TRBJ1-5
V: TRBV6-4

DNA: TGCGCCAGTCAGCGGGAGGGCCTAGAGTCGGGGGAGCTGTTTTTT
CDR3: CASQREGLESGELFF
D: TRBD2
size: few
J: TRBJ2-2
V: TRBV5-1